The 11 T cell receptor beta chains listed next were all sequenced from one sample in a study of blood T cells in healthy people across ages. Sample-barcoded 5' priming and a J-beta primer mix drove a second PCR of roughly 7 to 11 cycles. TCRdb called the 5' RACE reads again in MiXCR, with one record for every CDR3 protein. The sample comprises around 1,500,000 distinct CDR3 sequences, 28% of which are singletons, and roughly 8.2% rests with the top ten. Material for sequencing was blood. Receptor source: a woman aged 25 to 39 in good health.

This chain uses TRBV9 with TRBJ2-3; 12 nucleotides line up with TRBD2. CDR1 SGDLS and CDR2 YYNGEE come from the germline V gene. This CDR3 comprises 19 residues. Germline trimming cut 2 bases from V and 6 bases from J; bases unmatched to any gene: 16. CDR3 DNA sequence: TGTGCCAGCAGCGTGGGCCGGACTAGCGGGATTCCTATAGCGGATACGCAGTATTTT. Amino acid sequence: CASSVGRTSGIPIADTQYF.

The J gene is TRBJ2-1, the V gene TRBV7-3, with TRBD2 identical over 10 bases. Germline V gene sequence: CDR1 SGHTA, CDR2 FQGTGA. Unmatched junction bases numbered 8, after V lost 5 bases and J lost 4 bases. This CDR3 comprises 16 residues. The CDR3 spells CASSKPSGGPYNEQFF. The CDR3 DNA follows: TGTGCCAGCAGCAAACCTAGCGGGGGTCCATACAATGAGCAGTTCTTC.

The CDR3 DNA sequence: TGCAGTGCTAGAGTTAATAGCGGAGGGGGGGGATTGGATACGCAGTATTTT. Protein product: CSARVNSGGGGLDTQYF. The chain employs TRBV20-1 and TRBJ2-3, with D possibly matching TRBD2 (7 bases). V shed 1 base and J shed 6 bases, with 23 bases lying between them. The germline V gene encodes CDR1 DFQATT and CDR2 SNEGSKA (reference sequence). This CDR3 comprises 17 residues.

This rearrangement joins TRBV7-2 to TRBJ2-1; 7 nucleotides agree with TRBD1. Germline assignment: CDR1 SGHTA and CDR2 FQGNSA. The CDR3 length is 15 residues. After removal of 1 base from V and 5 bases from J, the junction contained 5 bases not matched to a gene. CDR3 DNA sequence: TGTGCCAGCAGCTTAGTAAGGGGACAGAACAATGAGCAGTTCTTC. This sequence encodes CASSLVRGQNNEQFF.

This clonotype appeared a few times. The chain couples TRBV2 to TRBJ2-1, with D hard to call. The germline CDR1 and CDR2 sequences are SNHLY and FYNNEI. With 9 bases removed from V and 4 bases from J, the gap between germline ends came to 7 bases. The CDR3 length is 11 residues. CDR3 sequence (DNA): TGTGCCAGTCTTGATTACAATGAGCAGTTCTTC. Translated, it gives CASLDYNEQFF.

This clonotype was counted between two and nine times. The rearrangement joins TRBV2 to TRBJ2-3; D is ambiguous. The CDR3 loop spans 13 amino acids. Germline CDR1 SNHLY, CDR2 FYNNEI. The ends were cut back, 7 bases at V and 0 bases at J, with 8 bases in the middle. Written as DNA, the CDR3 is TGTGCCAGCAAGGCAGCGAGCACAGATACGCAGTATTTT. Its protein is CASKAASTDTQYF.

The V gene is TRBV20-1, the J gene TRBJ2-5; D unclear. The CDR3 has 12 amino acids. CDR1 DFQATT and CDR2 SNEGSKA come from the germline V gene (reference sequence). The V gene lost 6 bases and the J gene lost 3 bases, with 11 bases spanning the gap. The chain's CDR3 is CSAPTTEETQYF. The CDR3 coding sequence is TGCAGTGCACCGACGACGGAAGAGACCCAGTACTTC.

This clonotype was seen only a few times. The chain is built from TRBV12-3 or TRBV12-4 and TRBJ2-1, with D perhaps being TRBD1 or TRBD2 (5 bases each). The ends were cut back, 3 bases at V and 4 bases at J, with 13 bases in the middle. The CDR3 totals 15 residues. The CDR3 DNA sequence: TGTGCCAGCAGTTTCGGGACCCAGGTTTACAATGAGCAGTTCTTC. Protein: CASSFGTQVYNEQFF.

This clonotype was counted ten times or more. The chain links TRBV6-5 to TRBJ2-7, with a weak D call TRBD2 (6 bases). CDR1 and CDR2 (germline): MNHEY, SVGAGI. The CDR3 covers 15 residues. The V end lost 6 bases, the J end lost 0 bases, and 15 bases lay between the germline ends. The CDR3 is CASSLGRESSYEQYF. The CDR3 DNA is TGTGCCAGCAGCTTGGGACGGGAGAGCTCCTACGAGCAGTACTTC.

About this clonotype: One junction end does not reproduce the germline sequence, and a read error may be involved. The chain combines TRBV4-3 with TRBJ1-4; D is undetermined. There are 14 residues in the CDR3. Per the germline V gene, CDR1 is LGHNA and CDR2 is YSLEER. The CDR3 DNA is TGCGCCAGCAGCCAAGAATCGTCCGGCGCTAAAACTGTTTTT. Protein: CASSQESSGAKTVF.

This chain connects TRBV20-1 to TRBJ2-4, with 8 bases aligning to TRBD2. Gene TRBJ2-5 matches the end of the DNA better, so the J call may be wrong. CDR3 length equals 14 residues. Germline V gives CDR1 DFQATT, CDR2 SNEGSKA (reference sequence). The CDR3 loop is CSARVGSGTETQYF. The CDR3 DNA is TGCAGTGCTAGAGTAGGTAGCGGGACGGAGACCCAGTACTTC.